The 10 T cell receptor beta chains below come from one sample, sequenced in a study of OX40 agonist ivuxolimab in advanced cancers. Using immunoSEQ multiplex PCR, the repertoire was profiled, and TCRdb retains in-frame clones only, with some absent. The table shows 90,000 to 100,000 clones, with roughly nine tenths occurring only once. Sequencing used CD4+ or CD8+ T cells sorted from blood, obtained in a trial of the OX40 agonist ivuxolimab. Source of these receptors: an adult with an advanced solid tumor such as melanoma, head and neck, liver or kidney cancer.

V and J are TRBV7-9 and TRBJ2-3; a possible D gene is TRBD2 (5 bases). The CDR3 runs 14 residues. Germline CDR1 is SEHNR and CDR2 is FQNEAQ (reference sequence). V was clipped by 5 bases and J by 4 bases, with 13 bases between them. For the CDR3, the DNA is TGTGCCAGCAGCCCAGGAGGTTTCGCAGATACGCAGTATTTT. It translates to CASSPGGFADTQYF.

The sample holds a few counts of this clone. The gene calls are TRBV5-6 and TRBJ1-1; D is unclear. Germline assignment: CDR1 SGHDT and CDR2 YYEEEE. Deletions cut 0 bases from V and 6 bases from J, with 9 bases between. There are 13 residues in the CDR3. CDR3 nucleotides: TGTGCCAGCAGCTTGGCCCTACGCCCTGAAGCTTTCTTT. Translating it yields CASSLALRPEAFF.

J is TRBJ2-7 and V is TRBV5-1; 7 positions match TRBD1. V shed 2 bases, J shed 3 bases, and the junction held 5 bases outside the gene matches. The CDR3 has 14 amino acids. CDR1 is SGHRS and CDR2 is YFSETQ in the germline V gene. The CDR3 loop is CASSFGQVGYEQYF. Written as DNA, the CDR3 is TGCGCCAGCAGCTTTGGACAGGTGGGCTACGAGCAGTACTTC. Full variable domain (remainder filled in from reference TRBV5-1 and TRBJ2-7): KAGVTQTPRYLIKTRGQQVTLSCSPISGHRSVSWYQQTPGQGLQFLFEYFSETQRNKGNFPGRFSGRQFSNSRSEMNVSTLELGDSALYLCASSFGQVGYEQYFGPGTRLTVT.

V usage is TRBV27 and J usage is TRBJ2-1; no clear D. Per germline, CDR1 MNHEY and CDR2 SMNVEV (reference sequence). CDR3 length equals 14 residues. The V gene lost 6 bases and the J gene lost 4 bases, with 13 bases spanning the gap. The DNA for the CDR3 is TGTGCCAGCAGATTTTCGGGTGGGTACAATGAGCAGTTCTTC. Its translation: CASRFSGGYNEQFF.

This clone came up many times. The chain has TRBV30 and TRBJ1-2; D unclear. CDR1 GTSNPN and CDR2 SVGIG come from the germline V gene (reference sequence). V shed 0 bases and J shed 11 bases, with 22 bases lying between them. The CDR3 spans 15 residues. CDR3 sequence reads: CAWSVESWGMEPYTF. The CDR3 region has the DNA TGTGCCTGGAGTGTTGAGAGCTGGGGTATGGAACCGTACACCTTC. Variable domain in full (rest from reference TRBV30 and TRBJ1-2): SQTIHQWPATLVQPVGSPLSLECTVEGTSNPNLYWYRQAAGRGLQLLFYSVGIGQISSEVPQNLSASRPQDRQFILSSKKLLLSDSGFYLCAWSVESWGMEPYTFGSGTRLTVV.

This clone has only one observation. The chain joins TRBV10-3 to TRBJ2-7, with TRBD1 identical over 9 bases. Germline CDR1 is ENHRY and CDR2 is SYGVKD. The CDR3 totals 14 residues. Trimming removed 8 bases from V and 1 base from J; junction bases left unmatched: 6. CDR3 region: CAIGRDRASYEQYV. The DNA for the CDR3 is TGTGCCATCGGCCGGGACAGGGCATCCTACGAGCAGTACGTC.

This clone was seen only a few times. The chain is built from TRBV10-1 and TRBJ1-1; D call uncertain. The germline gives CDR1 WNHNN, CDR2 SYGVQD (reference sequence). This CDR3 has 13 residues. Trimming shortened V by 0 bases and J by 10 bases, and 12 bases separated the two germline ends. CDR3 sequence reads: CASSESRLSGAFF. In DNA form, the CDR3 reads TGCGCCAGCAGTGAGTCGAGGCTGTCGGGAGCTTTCTTT.

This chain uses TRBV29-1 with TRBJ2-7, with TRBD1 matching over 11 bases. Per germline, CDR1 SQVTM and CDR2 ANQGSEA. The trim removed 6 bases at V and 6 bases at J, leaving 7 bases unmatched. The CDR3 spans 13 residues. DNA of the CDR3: TGCAGCGTCGCTGGACAGGGGGCGAGCGAGCAGTACTTC. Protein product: CSVAGQGASEQYF.

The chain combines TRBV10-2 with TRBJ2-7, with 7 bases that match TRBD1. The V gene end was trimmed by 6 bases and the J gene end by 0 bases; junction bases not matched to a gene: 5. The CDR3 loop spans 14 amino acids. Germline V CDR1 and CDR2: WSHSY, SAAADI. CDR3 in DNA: TGCGCCAGCAGCGCGACAGGGAACTCCTACGAGCAGTACTTC. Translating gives CASSATGNSYEQYF.

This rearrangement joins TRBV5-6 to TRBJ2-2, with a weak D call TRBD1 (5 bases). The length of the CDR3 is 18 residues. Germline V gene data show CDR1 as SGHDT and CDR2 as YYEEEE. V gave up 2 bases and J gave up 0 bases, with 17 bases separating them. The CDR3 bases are TGTGCCAGCAGCTTCTTAGTTTCGGGCAGGGCGAACACCGGGGAGCTGTTTTTT. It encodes CASSFLVSGRANTGELFF.